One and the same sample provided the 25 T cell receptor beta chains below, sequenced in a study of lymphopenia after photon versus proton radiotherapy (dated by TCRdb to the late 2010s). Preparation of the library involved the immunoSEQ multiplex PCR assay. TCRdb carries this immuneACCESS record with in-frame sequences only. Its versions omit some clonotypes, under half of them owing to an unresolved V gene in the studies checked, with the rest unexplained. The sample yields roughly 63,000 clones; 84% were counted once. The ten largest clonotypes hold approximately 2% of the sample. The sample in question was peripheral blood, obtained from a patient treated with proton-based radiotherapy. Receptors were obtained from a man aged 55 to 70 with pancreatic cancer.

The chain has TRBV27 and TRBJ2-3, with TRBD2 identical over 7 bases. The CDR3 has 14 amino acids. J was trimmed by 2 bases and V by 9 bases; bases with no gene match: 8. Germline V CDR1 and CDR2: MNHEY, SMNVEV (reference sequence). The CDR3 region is CASRDYKNTDTQYF. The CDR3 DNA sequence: TGTGCCAGTCGGGACTACAAGAACACAGATACGCAGTATTTT.

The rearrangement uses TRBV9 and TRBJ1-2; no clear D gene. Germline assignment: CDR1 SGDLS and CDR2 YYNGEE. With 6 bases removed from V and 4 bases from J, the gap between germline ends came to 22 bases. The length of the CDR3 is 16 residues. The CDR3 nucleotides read TGTGCCAGCACTATAGGCCAACGGGGTCTTTCCTATGGCTACACCTTC. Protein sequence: CASTIGQRGLSYGYTF.

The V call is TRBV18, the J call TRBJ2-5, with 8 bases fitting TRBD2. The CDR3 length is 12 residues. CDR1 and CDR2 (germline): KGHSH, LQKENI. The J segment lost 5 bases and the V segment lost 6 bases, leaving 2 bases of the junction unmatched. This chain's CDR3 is CASSLAGETQYF. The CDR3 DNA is TGTGCCAGCTCTTTAGCGGGGGAGACCCAGTACTTC.

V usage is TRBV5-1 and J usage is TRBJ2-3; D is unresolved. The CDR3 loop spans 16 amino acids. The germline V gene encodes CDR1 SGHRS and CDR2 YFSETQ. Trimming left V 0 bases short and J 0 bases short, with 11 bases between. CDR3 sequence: CASSLVGFSSTDTQYF. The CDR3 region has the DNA TGCGCCAGCAGCTTGGTCGGGTTCTCTAGCACAGATACGCAGTATTTT.

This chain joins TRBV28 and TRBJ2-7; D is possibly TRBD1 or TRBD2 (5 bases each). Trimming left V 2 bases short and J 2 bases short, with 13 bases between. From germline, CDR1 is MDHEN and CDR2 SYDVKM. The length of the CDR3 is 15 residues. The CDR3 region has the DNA TGTGCCAGCAGTTTAAGGGACGTAAGAACCTACGAGCAGTACTTC. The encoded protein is CASSLRDVRTYEQYF.

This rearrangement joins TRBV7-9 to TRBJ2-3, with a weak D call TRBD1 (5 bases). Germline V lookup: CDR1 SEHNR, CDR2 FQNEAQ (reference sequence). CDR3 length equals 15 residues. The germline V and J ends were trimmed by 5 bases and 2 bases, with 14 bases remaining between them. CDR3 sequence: CASSPPGSLTDTQYF. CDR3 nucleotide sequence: TGTGCCAGCAGCCCCCCAGGGTCCCTCACAGATACGCAGTATTTT.

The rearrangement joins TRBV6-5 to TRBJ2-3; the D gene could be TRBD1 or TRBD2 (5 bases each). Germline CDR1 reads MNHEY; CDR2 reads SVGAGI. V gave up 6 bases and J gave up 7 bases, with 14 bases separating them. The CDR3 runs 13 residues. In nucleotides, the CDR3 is TGTGCCAGCAGGGGGCCCCCCGGGAATACGCAGTATTTT. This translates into CASRGPPGNTQYF.

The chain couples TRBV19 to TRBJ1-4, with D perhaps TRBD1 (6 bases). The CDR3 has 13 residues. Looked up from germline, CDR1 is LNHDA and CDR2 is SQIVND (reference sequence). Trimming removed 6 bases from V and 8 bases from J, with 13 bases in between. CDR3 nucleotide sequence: TGTGCCAGTAGAGGGCAGGGGAAAGAAAAACTGTTTTTT. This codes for CASRGQGKEKLFF.

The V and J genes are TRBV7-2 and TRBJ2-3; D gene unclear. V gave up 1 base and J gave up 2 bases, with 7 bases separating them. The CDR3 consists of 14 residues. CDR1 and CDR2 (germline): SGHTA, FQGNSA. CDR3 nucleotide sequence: TGTGCCAGCAGCTTAGACCAATTCACAGATACGCAGTATTTT. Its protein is CASSLDQFTDTQYF.

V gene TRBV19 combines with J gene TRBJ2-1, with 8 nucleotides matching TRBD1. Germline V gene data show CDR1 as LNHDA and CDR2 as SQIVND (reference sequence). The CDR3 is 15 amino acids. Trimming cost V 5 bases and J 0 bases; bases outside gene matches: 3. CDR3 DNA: TGTGCCAGTAGTCTCGACAGGGGCTCCTACAATGAGCAGTTCTTC. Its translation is CASSLDRGSYNEQFF.

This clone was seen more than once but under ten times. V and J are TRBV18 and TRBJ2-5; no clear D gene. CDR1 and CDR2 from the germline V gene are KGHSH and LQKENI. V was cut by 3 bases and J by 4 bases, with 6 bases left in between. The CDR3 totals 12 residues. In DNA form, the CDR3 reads TGTGCCAGCTCACCCAAACTAGAGACCCAGTACTTC. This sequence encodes CASSPKLETQYF.

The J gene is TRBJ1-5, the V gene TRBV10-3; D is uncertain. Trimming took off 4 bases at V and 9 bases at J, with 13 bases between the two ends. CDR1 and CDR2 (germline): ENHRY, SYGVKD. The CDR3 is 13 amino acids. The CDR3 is CAISVAREWPQHF. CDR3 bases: TGTGCCATCAGTGTGGCCCGCGAGTGGCCCCAGCATTTT.

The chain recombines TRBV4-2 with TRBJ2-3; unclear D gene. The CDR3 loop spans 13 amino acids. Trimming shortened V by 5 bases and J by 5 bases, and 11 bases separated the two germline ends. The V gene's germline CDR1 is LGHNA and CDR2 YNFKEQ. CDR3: CASSFLGRDTQYF. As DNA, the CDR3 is TGTGCCAGCAGCTTCCTCGGAAGAGATACGCAGTATTTT.

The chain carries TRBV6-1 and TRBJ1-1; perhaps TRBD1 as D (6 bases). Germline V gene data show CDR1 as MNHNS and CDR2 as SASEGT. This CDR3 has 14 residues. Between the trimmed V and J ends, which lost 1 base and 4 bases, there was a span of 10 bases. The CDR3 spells CASSEGRGGTEAFF. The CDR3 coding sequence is TGTGCCAGCAGTGAAGGCAGGGGAGGCACTGAAGCTTTCTTT.

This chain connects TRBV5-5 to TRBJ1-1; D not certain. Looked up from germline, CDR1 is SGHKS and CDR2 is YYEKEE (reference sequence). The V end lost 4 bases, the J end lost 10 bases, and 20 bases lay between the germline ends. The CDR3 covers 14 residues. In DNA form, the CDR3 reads TGTGCCAGCAGCCTGACCGACGGATGGCTACCAGCTTTCTTT. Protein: CASSLTDGWLPAFF. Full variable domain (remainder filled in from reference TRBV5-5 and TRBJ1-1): DAGVTQSPTHLIKTRGQQVTLRCSPISGHKSVSWYQQVLGQGPQFIFQYYEKEERGRGNFPDRFSARQFPNYSSELNVNALLLGDSALYLCASSLTDGWLPAFFGQGTRLTVV.

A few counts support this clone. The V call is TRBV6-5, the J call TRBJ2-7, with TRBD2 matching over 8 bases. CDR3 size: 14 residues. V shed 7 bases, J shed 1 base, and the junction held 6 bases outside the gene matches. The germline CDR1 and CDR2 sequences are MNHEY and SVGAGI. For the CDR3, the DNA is TGTGCCAGCACCTTTGGCGGGAGGTCCTACGAGCAGTACTTC. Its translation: CASTFGGRSYEQYF.

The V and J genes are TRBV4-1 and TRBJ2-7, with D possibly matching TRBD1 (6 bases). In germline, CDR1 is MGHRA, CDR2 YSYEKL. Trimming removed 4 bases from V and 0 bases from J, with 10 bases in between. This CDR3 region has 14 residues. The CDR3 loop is CASSLGQSSYEQYF. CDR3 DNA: TGCGCCAGCAGCCTCGGACAGAGCTCCTACGAGCAGTACTTC.

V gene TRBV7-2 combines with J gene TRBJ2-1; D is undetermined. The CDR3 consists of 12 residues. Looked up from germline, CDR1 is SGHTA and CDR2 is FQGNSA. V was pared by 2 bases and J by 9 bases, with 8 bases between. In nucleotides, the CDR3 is TGTGCCAGCAGCTTATCGATTCGTGAGCAGTTCTTC. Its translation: CASSLSIREQFF.

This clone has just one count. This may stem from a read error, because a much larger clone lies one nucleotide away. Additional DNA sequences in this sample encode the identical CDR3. CDR3 sequence reads: CASSIGLANTGELFF. The CDR3 coding sequence is TGTGCCAGTAGTATAGGACTAGCGAACACCGGGGAGCTGTTTTTT. The chain is built from TRBV19 and TRBJ2-2; possible D gene TRBD2, 6 bases. The V gene lost 1 base and the J gene lost 0 bases, with 6 bases spanning the gap. Germline V gene sequence: CDR1 LNHDA, CDR2 SQIVND (reference sequence). The CDR3 runs 15 residues.

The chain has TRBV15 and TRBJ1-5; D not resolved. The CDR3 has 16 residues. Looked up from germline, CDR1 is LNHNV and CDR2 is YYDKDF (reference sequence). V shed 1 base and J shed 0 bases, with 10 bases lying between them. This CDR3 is CATSRGIIGSNQPQHF. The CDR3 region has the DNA TGTGCCACCAGCAGAGGAATCATAGGTAGCAATCAGCCCCAGCATTTT.

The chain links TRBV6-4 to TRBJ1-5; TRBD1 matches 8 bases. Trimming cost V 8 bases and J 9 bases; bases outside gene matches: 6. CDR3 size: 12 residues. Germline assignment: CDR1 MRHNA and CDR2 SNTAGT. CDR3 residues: CASHRGSRPQHF. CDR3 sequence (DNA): TGTGCCAGCCACAGGGGGTCACGGCCCCAGCATTTT.

Here the CDR3 DNA reads TGTGCCAGCAGTTACAGGACCCACACAGATACGCAGTATTTT. Amino acid sequence: CASSYRTHTDTQYF. V is TRBV6-5 and J is TRBJ2-3; no reliable D call. Looked up from germline, CDR1 is MNHEY and CDR2 is SVGAGI. This CDR3 is built from 14 residues. The germline V and J ends were trimmed by 2 bases and 2 bases, with 8 bases remaining between them.

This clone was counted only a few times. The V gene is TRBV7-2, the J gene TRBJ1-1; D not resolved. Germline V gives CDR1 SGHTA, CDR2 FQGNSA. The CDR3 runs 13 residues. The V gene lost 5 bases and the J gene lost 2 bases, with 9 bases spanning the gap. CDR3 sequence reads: CASSPGRNTEAFF. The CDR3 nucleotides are TGTGCCAGCAGCCCAGGCCGAAACACTGAAGCTTTCTTT.

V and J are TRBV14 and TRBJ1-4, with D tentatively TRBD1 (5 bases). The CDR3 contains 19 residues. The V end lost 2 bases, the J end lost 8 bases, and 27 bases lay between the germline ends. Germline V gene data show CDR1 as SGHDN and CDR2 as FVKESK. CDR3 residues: CASSQRLPGPPRGDEKLFF. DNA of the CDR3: TGTGCCAGCAGCCAACGTCTTCCGGGACCCCCTAGAGGGGACGAAAAACTGTTTTTT.

CDR3 nucleotide sequence: TGTGCCAGCAGCGCCGTAGCGGGTCCGAGGTCGGATACGCAGTATTTT. It yields the protein CASSAVAGPRSDTQYF. The chain couples TRBV9 to TRBJ2-3, with 7 bases lining up with TRBD2. This CDR3 comprises 16 residues. V shed 3 bases and J 6 bases; nucleotides not matched to a gene: 13. Per the germline V gene, CDR1 is SGDLS and CDR2 is YYNGEE.